This TCR beta chain was observed in a study of regulatory T cells in long-lasting Graves disease. Study-wide background: Prior antithyroid drug treatment in newly diagnosed Graves' patients lasted under 3 months.

CDR3-region Arm-PCR and iRepertoire HTBI primers produced the TCR beta libraries. Study processing details: Analysis of the samples identified around 64 TRBV and roughly 13 TRBJ segments. In TCRdb, the multiplex PCR reads were re-called with MiXCR into one record per CDR3 protein. Clone size and V and J calls follow TCRdb, not the original study. The table shows about 320,000 distinct CDR3 sequences, with 15% to 20% occurring only once. Time point described: newly diagnosed GD, antithyroid drugs for less than 3 months. The TCR library used RNA extracted from PBMCs. All patients originated from an endocrinology department located in Xi'an, China. General study results and limits: TCR diversity was lower in persistent Graves' patients than in newly diagnosed ones.

V was pared by 8 bases and J by 8 bases, with 9 bases of the junction left unmatched. Germline CDR1 is MDHEN and CDR2 is SYDVKM. The CDR3 has 14 residues. The sample holds many counts of this clonotype. Its matching antigen is unknown. The specimen comprised peripheral blood mononuclear cells (PBMCs), sampled at new diagnosis, from a patient treated with antithyroid drugs. V and J are TRBV28 and TRBJ2-1; 10 bases are a match to TRBD2. This receptor was identified in a female donor with Graves disease. CDR3 residues: CASSSLAGVYEQFF. DNA for the CDR3: TGTGCCAGCTCCTCGCTAGCGGGAGTTTATGAGCAGTTCTTC.